The subject of this entry is one TCR beta chain. Its antigen is not yet known. Base quality data are lacking; no much larger clone is found one base away. Separate from the approximately 700-subject first cohort, the validation cohort of 95 to 150 subjects was the group to which the donors belonged. The method behind the library was the immunoSEQ multiplex PCR assay. The authors' analysis ran thus. A statistical classification framework was built to diagnose cytomegalovirus status from the catalog of TCR beta chain sequences. TCRdb retrieved this table from immuneACCESS and kept in-frame rearrangements only. Not all clones are present; in checked studies, unresolved V genes account for under half, and no reason is known for the remainder. Clonal size and the V and J genes are those of that table, whereas D and trimming came from the DNA. The sample contains about 64,000 clones, roughly 95% of them found a single time. The ten largest clones capture almost 6% of the sample.

The entry originates in a study of cytomegalovirus exposure and HLA in healthy donors (dated by TCRdb to about 2017). Regarding the complete study: According to a later analysis, the roughly 120 validation repertoires were produced on the same platform as the 666 repertoires of the first cohort. The aim of the study was to test whether cataloging public T cell receptors could identify signatures of past pathogen exposure. The study combined high-throughput TCR immunosequencing, statistical association of individual TCRs with disease status, and machine learning to predict cytomegalovirus infection status. In addition to the first cohort of 666 subjects, a separate validation cohort of under 150 different subjects was used.

CDR3 length: 14 amino acids, cysteine to phenylalanine. Just the 42-base CDR3 DNA is kept, in frame starting at base 1. CDR1 and CDR2 were assigned from the germline V gene (reference sequence) as LNHDA and SQIVND. V gives up 0 bases and J gives up 4 bases, and the segment between their germline ends measures 7 bases. The investigation overall reported the following: In vitro tests confirmed that a few of the cytomegalovirus-associated TCR beta chains recognize cytomegalovirus antigens. Most TCR sequences were observed very rarely across donors, whereas some public TCRs were present in many individuals. The study listed 150 to 200 TCR beta chains as associated with cytomegalovirus. According to the authors, the approach could potentially be generalized to other disease states and immunological phenotypes. In a later analysis, TCRs clustered in the first cohort were found to also tend to co-occur in the 120 or so validation repertoires, with approximately 94% of cluster scores above 0. In both the original and validation cohorts, the classifier was reported to diagnose cytomegalovirus status with high specificity and sensitivity. A later analysis had no HLA typing for the validation cohort, so co-occurrence there was scored across all 130 or so repertoires.

This sequence originates from a woman between 18 and 29 years old in good health and CMV-seropositive. Recombination connected TRBV19 to TRBJ1-5; D gene: possibly TRBD1, on 6 matching bases. The sample consisted of PBMCs. For the CDR3, the sequence is CASSIEGANQPQHF. Read as DNA, the sequence is TGTGCCAGTAGTATAGAGGGGGCAAATCAGCCCCAGCATTTT.